This TCR beta chain appears in the sequencing data of a study of cytomegalovirus exposure and HLA in healthy donors (dated by TCRdb to 2017 to 2019). Study-wide context: According to an earlier analysis of a few hundred of the donors, 150 million to 200 million T cells yielded roughly 110 million unique TCR beta sequences and approximately 300 Gb of sequence data. The later analysis used no new phenotypic data to find candidate immune exposures, relying instead on TCR beta sequences and their occurrence across donors. HLA typing included class I and class II loci at four-digit resolution. Of the roughly 410 genotyped donors, roughly 80% were placed in the genetic ancestry cluster associated with self-reported Caucasian donors. All discovery cohort repertoires had been generated on a single sequencing platform. Typing coverage varied by locus: roughly 620-630 donors for A, B, C, DRB1 and DQB1; more than 500 for DQA1; about 600 for DPA1; roughly 450 for DPB1. To decide whether each TCR beta V gene segment behaved as functional or pseudogenic, an earlier analysis of some 570 of the donors relied on high-throughput TCR beta sequencing. The study aimed to test whether signatures of past pathogen exposure could be identified by cataloging public T cell receptors. In a later analysis, previously published TCR beta repertoires from 550 to 700 donors were re-analyzed and high-resolution HLA genotyping was added so that TCR occurrence patterns could be studied. An early release that covered about 600 HLA-typed donors contained approximately 300 gigabases of sequencing data and tens of millions of unique TCR sequences. To predict cytomegalovirus infection status, the study combined high-throughput TCR immunosequencing, statistical association of individual TCRs with disease status, and machine learning. On average, around 200,000 unique TCR beta nucleotide sequences were sequenced per donor among 350 to 400 genotyped donors of the cohort, with roughly 18% of those sequences being non-productive. Several DR-DQ haplotypes were handled as single units for association and clustering, since linkage in the cohort was strong. Donor age, sex, ethnicity and CMV serostatus were collected together with the repertoire data. A later genetic analysis took genome-wide SNP genotypes for about 65% of the 666 donors and used that subset as a discovery cohort. The study profiled the T cell repertoires of about 640 subjects by immunosequencing and related them to cytomegalovirus serostatus. Besides the first cohort of roughly 660 subjects, a separate validation cohort made up of some 110 different subjects was used.

In total, more than 500 healthy bone marrow donors made up the cohort. All cohort members were sampled while nominally healthy, although unrecorded immune exposures were likely present. The donor tested CMV seropositive, placing the donor among the roughly 270 seropositive members of the cohort. A peripheral blood sample was provided by each donor, and peripheral blood mononuclear cells were used for TCR beta sequencing. Genomic DNA extraction from the blood cell samples was performed with the Qiagen DNeasy Blood Extraction Kit. As for this clone: It has no known antigen specificity. Nothing much larger sits one base from this clone, and base qualities are not available.

General findings and caveats noted by the study authors: Roughly 17 rarely observed V segments, including chromosome 9 orphons, were excluded from the earlier analysis of approximately 500 of the donors because counts were too low. When HLA alleles, especially DR and DQ, strongly co-occurred, TCR associations were difficult to assign to individual alleles. A later genetic analysis reported fewer N-insertions in productive TCRs among donors in an Asian-associated ancestry cluster than the roughly 640-donor mean. Compared with equally common non-associated chains, HLA-associated TCR beta chains in a later analysis were more clonally expanded and had lower generation probabilities. A further reported finding was that TCR beta sequences accurately predicted the HLA-A and HLA-B alleles for most subjects in the first cohort. Because some donors lacked HLA typing at each locus, the association tests relied only on the typed subset. Only TCR beta chains were sequenced in this cohort, and the absence of alpha or paired-chain data limited detectable features. In both the original and validation cohorts, the classifier was reported to diagnose cytomegalovirus status with high specificity and sensitivity. The study gave a list of roughly 150 TCR beta chains associated with cytomegalovirus. The authors suggested that the approach could potentially be generalized to other disease states and immunological phenotypes. In vitro tests confirmed that a few of the cytomegalovirus-associated TCR beta chains recognize cytomegalovirus antigens. In a later analysis, TCR association rates were found to vary across HLA loci, with the most associated TCRs seen for DRB1 alleles and the fewest for HLA-C alleles. While some public TCRs were present in many individuals, most TCR sequences turned up only very rarely across donors. Linkage disequilibrium might explain the correlated functional status among segregating V segments, but an unknown experimental factor could not be ruled out. In a later analysis, several top co-occurrence clusters were reported to appear linked to parvovirus B19, influenza, CMV and Epstein-Barr virus. Specific HLA alleles were associated with around 18,000 TCR beta sequences at a false discovery rate of 0.05 in a later analysis. Presence/absence analyses assumed roughly uniform sequencing depth across donors, an assumption that may not hold. Broadly in line with IMGT annotations, most TCR beta V segments showed up in productive rearrangements about 87% or about 30% of the time in an earlier analysis of under 700 of the donors. V-gene and J-gene trimming of TCR beta chains was associated with a missense DCLRE1C variant in a later genetic analysis, and the association was replicated in an independent cohort. According to a later analysis, most CMV-associated TCR beta chains appeared to be HLA-restricted, and the HLA associations seemed to be driven largely by CMV exposure. For the cohort, immune exposure information was limited to CMV serostatus. A cluster of highly shared sequence variants was judged likely to represent a technical artifact of the sequencing pipeline.

The library was generated by the immunoSEQ multiplex PCR assay. For the multiplex PCR, a mixture combining 60 forward primers for TCR Vbeta segments and 13 reverse primers for TCR Jbeta segments was used. A multiplex PCR assay on genomic DNA amplified the CDR3 region of rearranged TCR beta genes. The amplified TCR beta libraries were sequenced on the Illumina HiSeq System as 87-base-pair reads. Per the source publication's procedure: Across the 600 to 700 repertoires, a later analysis counted approximately 75 million unique TCR beta chains, some 11 million of which were shared by at least two donors. Raw reads were error-corrected and collapsed into unique sequences by a nearest-neighbor algorithm in which closely related sequences were merged to remove PCR and sequencing errors. V, D and J gene segments were assigned by aligning CDR3 sequences to IMGT reference sequences. For a sequence to be retained, a match of at least six nucleotides to both a V gene segment and a J gene segment was required. A rearrangement was called productive if the CDR3 had no stop codons and remained in frame with V and J, and every other rearrangement was called non-productive. Following IMGT convention, CDR3 was defined as the stretch from the second conserved V-encoded cysteine to the conserved J-encoded phenylalanine. The earlier analysis of fewer than 750 of the donors excluded sequences that lacked an unambiguous match to a single V gene segment. An earlier analysis of fewer than 750 of the donors called V segments functional above 56.7% productive rearrangements and segregating when the between-donor standard deviation exceeded 5%. A statistical classification framework was built to diagnose cytomegalovirus status from the catalog of TCR beta chain sequences. In a later analysis, V and J genes were assigned by comparing TCR nucleotide sequences against IMGT/GENE-DB human TR gene sequences. A later analysis assigned CDR3 sequences and most-parsimonious VDJ recombination scenarios with the TCRdist pipeline. In a later analysis, each TCR beta chain was defined by its CDR3 amino acid sequence together with its V-gene family, and reads without a unique V-gene family were excluded. As a way to deal with suspected cross-contamination and a sequencing artifact, a later analysis dropped 500 to 700 nucleotide sequences that were highly shared and had low generation probability. In a later analysis, a clonal expansion index was calculated for each public chain from normalized within-repertoire ranks of inferred template counts. In a later analysis, generation probabilities were computed using a VDJ recombination model fitted to out-of-frame rearrangements, and the results were checked against IGoR. A later analysis scored TCR-TCR, TCR-HLA and TCR-CMV co-occurrence with hypergeometric tests, applying a repertoire-size bias correction to TCR pairs. False discovery rates were estimated in a later analysis by permuting HLA or CMV assignments 20 times. In a later analysis, co-occurring TCRs were grouped with DBSCAN, and TCRdist sequence similarity was added when clustering was performed within HLA-allele-positive subsets. For co-occurrence clustering, repertoires with fewer than 30,000 or more than 120,000 public chains were excluded, along with four or five repertoires with anomalous nucleotide sharing. TCRdb took over this immuneACCESS table, retaining in-frame rearrangements with V and J assigned. Such tables are incomplete; in checked studies, under half of the missing clones stem from an unresolved V gene, and the remainder is unexplained. V, J and clone size reflect that table, while D and trimming were determined from the DNA. The sample table records around 150,000 clones; roughly 80% of these occur just once. Around 2.3% of the sample comes from the top ten.

The receptor was derived from a man between 50 and 59 years old in good health and CMV-seropositive. Sequenced: PBMCs.

The nucleotide sequence is given as TGTGCCAGCAGCTTATGGGCGGGCGAGTCAGATACGCAGTATTTT. Translated, this gives CASSLWAGESDTQYF. The receptor chain draws on TRBV7-2 and TRBJ2-3; tentative D gene TRBD2, with 5 bases matching. V was cut back by 2 bases and J by 4 bases, leaving a gap of 13 bases between them. CDR1 and CDR2 (SGHTA, FQGNSA) derive from the germline V gene. Spanning cysteine to phenylalanine, the CDR3 consists of 15 amino acids. Of all the DNA, just the CDR3 is kept, 45 bases in frame from base 1.